This TCR beta chain was documented in a study of blood T cell repertoires in COVID-19. Overall study context: Whether acute or convalescent, the COVID-19 samples came from the United States, Italy and Spain. From T cells, B-cell-depleted T cells, or PBMCs came the material, which was cDNA or gDNA.

Data came from immunoSEQ multiplex PCR; TCRdb stores just in-frame clones and leaves some out. The sample yields some 100,000 clones, 81% seen once. The V gene's germline CDR1 is SGHTA and CDR2 FQGNSA. J gave up 5 bases and V 6 bases, and 6 bases lay outside the gene matches. The CDR3 contains 15 residues. Material: peripheral blood. This receptor was obtained from a human donor in a cohort sampled during active COVID-19. The chain has TRBV7-2 and TRBJ1-6, with 8 bases identical to TRBD1. The CDR3: CASRPDRGDNSPLHF. CDR3 bases: TGTGCCAGCAGACCCGACAGGGGCGATAATTCACCCCTCCACTTT.